This passage covers 16 T cell receptor beta chains from one sample sequenced in a study of blood T cell repertoires in COVID-19. Clones were sequenced by immunoSEQ multiplex PCR, and TCRdb holds only the in-frame ones, with some missing. There are 200,000 to 250,000 clones in the sample; 86% occur only once, and roughly 10% lies in the top ten. Source material: peripheral blood. These TCRs come from a woman aged 45-65 years with COVID-19, enrolled during active disease.

The chain combines TRBV7-2 with TRBJ1-1; D perhaps matches TRBD1 (5 bases). Deletions cut 0 bases from V and 4 bases from J, with 9 bases between. CDR1 SGHTA and CDR2 FQGNSA come from the germline V gene. CDR3 length: 14 amino acids. The CDR3, as DNA: TGTGCCAGCAGCTTAGCAGGGGTCGGCACTGAAGCTTTCTTT. It encodes CASSLAGVGTEAFF. The variable domain in full, completed from reference TRBV7-2 and TRBJ1-1, reads GAGVSQSPSNKVTEKGKDVELRCDPISGHTALYWYRQSLGQGLEFLIYFQGNSAPDKSGLPSDRFSAERTGGSVSTLTIQRTQQEDSAVYLCASSLAGVGTEAFFGQGTRLTVV.

The V gene is TRBV30, the J gene TRBJ1-5; 7 nucleotides line up with TRBD1. The J segment lost 3 bases and the V segment lost 3 bases, leaving 2 bases of the junction unmatched. Germline V lookup: CDR1 GTSNPN, CDR2 SVGIG (reference sequence). The CDR3 has 13 amino acids. The CDR3 sequence: CAWRGTDNQPQHF. CDR3 sequence (DNA): TGTGCCTGGAGGGGGACAGACAATCAGCCCCAGCATTTT.

The gene calls are TRBV5-1 and TRBJ2-6, with 9 bases lining up with TRBD1. Looked up from germline, CDR1 is SGHRS and CDR2 is YFSETQ. CDR3 size: 17 residues. V lost 7 bases to trimming and J lost 0 bases; unmatched junction nucleotides: 8. In DNA form, the CDR3 reads TGCGCCAGCGGGTCCGGGACAGGGCCCTCTGGGGCCAACGTCCTGACTTTC. Its translation is CASGSGTGPSGANVLTF.

This clone appeared a single time. This CDR3 is CASSSDSGTGTDTQYF. Here the CDR3 DNA reads TGTGCCAGCAGCTCCGACTCCGGGACAGGCACAGATACGCAGTATTTT. The chain joins TRBV11-2 to TRBJ2-3; the match to TRBD1 covers 7 bases. CDR1 and CDR2 (germline): SGHAT, FQNNGV. Trimming at V came to 4 bases and at J to 1 base, leaving 8 bases not matched to a gene. The CDR3 extends over 16 amino acids.

This clone was recorded only once. The rearrangement uses TRBV27 and TRBJ2-7, with no clear D. This CDR3 is 11 amino acids long. Per the germline V gene, CDR1 is MNHEY and CDR2 is SMNVEV (reference sequence). Between the trimmed V and J ends, which lost 10 bases and 4 bases, there was a span of 11 bases. The CDR3 DNA reads as TGTGCCACCTCTTCGGGTTACGAGCAGTACTTC. Translation: CATSSGYEQYF.

The chain combines TRBV5-4 with TRBJ2-5; 9 positions match TRBD2. With V trimmed by 7 bases and J by 1 base, 5 bases remained unmatched. This CDR3 is built from 14 residues. From germline, CDR1 is SGHNT and CDR2 YYREEE (reference sequence). CDR3 in amino acids: CASLIAGVQETQYF. The CDR3 DNA reads TGTGCCAGCCTAATAGCGGGGGTCCAAGAGACCCAGTACTTC.

The J gene is TRBJ2-1, the V gene TRBV5-1; D is unresolved. V lost 3 bases, J lost 9 bases, and 10 bases lay in between. The CDR3 spans 12 residues. The V gene's germline CDR1 is SGHRS and CDR2 YFSETQ. CDR3 in amino acids: CASSSHYGEQFF. CDR3 DNA sequence: TGCGCCAGCAGCTCCCACTATGGTGAGCAGTTCTTC.

The rearrangement links TRBV5-1 to TRBJ1-3; 7 nucleotides align to TRBD1. The CDR3 is 16 residues long. Germline V gene sequence: CDR1 SGHRS, CDR2 YFSETQ. Trimming took 0 bases from V and 0 from J; bases not matched to a gene: 3. CDR3 amino acids: CASSLAGTDSGNTIYF. The CDR3, as DNA: TGCGCCAGCAGCTTGGCGGGGACAGACTCTGGAAACACCATATATTTT.

The chain couples TRBV28 to TRBJ2-5; D uncertain. Germline V gene data show CDR1 as MDHEN and CDR2 as SYDVKM. This CDR3 is 12 amino acids long. Trimming took 8 bases from V and 9 from J, leaving 16 bases between them. The CDR3 sequence: CASLGSPSAQYF. The CDR3 nucleotides read TGTGCCAGCCTTGGTTCACCGAGTGCCCAGTACTTC.

Here the CDR3 reads CASSQATQLITGELFF. DNA of the CDR3: TGCGCCAGCAGCCAAGCCACACAGTTGATAACCGGGGAGCTGTTTTTT. This sequence joins TRBV4-3 and TRBJ2-2; no definite D call. Trimming removed 1 base from V and 5 bases from J, with 14 bases in between. The CDR3 covers 16 residues. CDR1 and CDR2 (germline): LGHNA, YSLEER.

This clone occurred a few times. The J gene is TRBJ1-3, the V gene TRBV19; D unclear. Trimming took off 7 bases at V and 0 bases at J, with 4 bases between the two ends. From germline, CDR1 is LNHDA and CDR2 SQIVND (reference sequence). The CDR3 spans 12 residues. Here the CDR3 DNA reads TGTGCCAGTATCAGCTCTGGAAACACCATATATTTT. Encoded protein: CASISSGNTIYF.

The chain links TRBV5-1 to TRBJ2-3; no clear D. The V end was cut by 0 bases, the J end by 4 bases, with 6 bases between. This CDR3 is 13 amino acids long. The germline V gene encodes CDR1 SGHRS and CDR2 YFSETQ. CDR3 nucleotides: TGCGCCAGCAGCTTGGCCCCCGCAGATACGCAGTATTTT. It encodes CASSLAPADTQYF.

In its sample, this clone was seen once. The chain employs TRBV7-4 and TRBJ2-5; no definite D call. The V end was cut by 3 bases, the J end by 1 base, with 9 bases between. This CDR3 spans 14 amino acids. CDR1 is SGHVT, CDR2 SQSDAQ, per germline. CDR3 amino acids: CASSLPYGQETQYF. CDR3 bases: TGTGCCAGCAGCTTGCCCTACGGCCAAGAGACCCAGTACTTC. The entire variable domain, with the rest obtained from reference TRBV7-4 and TRBJ2-5, is as follows: GAGVSQSPRYKVAKRGRDVALRCDSISGHVTLYWYRQTLGQGSEVLTYSQSDAQRDKSGRPSGRFSAERPERSVSTLKIQRTEQGDSAVYLCASSLPYGQETQYFGPGTRLLVL.

This clone was counted once. V and J are TRBV7-2 and TRBJ2-5; TRBD2 agrees at 7 bases. Trimming removed 0 bases from V and 5 bases from J; junction bases left unmatched: 9. CDR3 length: 16 residues. CDR1 and CDR2 (germline): SGHTA, FQGNSA. CDR3 bases: TGTGCCAGCAGCTTAGCGGGGGGACTACCCTCGGAGACCCAGTACTTC. As protein: CASSLAGGLPSETQYF.

This sequence joins TRBV5-4 and TRBJ1-1; D is uncertain. The ends were cut back, 0 bases at V and 2 bases at J, with 11 bases in the middle. Germline V gives CDR1 SGHNT, CDR2 YYREEE (reference sequence). CDR3 length equals 15 residues. The CDR3: CASSLVPATNTEAFF. The CDR3 nucleotides read TGTGCCAGCAGCTTGGTACCAGCGACTAACACTGAAGCTTTCTTT.

The chain is built from TRBV5-1 and TRBJ1-1; maybe TRBD1 (5 bases). The V gene lost 0 bases and the J gene lost 7 bases, with 10 bases spanning the gap. The germline CDR1 and CDR2 sequences are SGHRS and YFSETQ. CDR3 length: 13 amino acids. The CDR3 DNA is TGCGCCAGCAGCTTGGGGGGGAGGAATGAAGCTTTCTTT. Translation: CASSLGGRNEAFF.